The entry that follows covers one TCR beta chain sequence. The antigen is unknown. This CDR3 is built from 16 residues. The V gene's germline CDR1 is MNHEY and CDR2 SMNVEV (reference sequence). V was pared by 5 bases and J by 0 bases, with 8 bases of the junction left unmatched. Profiling relied on immunoSEQ multiplex PCR, and the TCRdb table lists in-frame clones only, not all of them. Of about 160,000 clones in the sample, 90% to 95% were seen once. The source of the sample is a study of T cell responses to AZD1222 COVID-19 vaccine. Overall study findings and caveats: White British people made up most donors, females outnumbered males, and clonal diversity was possibly underestimated. Compared with day 0, the breadth and depth of the Spike-specific TCR repertoire rose significantly after two doses of AZD1222. No day 14 peak samples; only post-peak repertoires were characterized.

The sequence was obtained from an adult in good health. The V call is TRBV27, the J call TRBJ1-1, with 8 positions matching TRBD1. Sequenced here: peripheral blood, sampled on day 0 of AZD1222 vaccination. CDR3 residues: CASSPPYRGMNTEAFF. For the CDR3, the DNA is TGTGCCAGCAGTCCACCCTACAGGGGGATGAACACTGAAGCTTTCTTT.